The 11 T cell receptor beta chains presented below share a single source sample, sequenced in a study of cytomegalovirus exposure and HLA in healthy donors. PCR used 60 Vbeta primers and 13 Jbeta primers. The table came from immunoSEQ multiplex PCR; TCRdb's copy has only in-frame clones and leaves some out. The table lists 95,000 to 150,000 clones, 15% of them singletons. The specimen was PBMCs. These TCRs come from a woman under 30 in good health and CMV-seronegative.

This clone was counted between two and nine times. CDR3 coding DNA: TGTGCCAGTAGTCGGGGAGGGGGCTACACCTTC. Residues: CASSRGGGYTF. The rearrangement links TRBV19 to TRBJ1-2; D unclear. V was pared by 5 bases and J by 8 bases, with 9 bases between. Germline CDR1 and CDR2: LNHDA and SQIVND (reference sequence). The CDR3 has 11 amino acids.

The rearrangement links TRBV2 to TRBJ2-2; 8 nucleotides line up with TRBD1. The CDR3 runs 15 residues. V shed 3 bases, J shed 3 bases, and the junction held 3 bases outside the gene matches. CDR1 and CDR2 from the germline V gene are SNHLY and FYNNEI. The CDR3: CASSDRTGHTGELFF. CDR3 coding DNA: TGTGCCAGCAGTGATCGGACAGGGCACACCGGGGAGCTGTTTTTT.

The sample holds a few counts of this clone. The chain links TRBV30 to TRBJ2-1, with 13 positions matching TRBD2. The V gene end was trimmed by 5 bases and the J gene end by 5 bases; junction bases not matched to a gene: 0. Germline V lookup: CDR1 GTSNPN, CDR2 SVGIG (reference sequence). The CDR3 length is 13 residues. Here the CDR3 reads CAWGTSGNNEQFF. The CDR3 DNA sequence: TGTGCCTGGGGGACTAGCGGGAACAATGAGCAGTTCTTC.

This clone was observed a handful of times. The chain combines TRBV30 with TRBJ1-4, with D possibly TRBD1 on 6 matching bases. V lost 5 bases, J lost 11 bases, and 9 bases lay in between. Germline-derived CDR1 and CDR2 are GTSNPN and SVGIG (reference sequence). The CDR3 covers 10 residues. As DNA, the CDR3 is TGTGCCTGGGATAGGGGGAAACTGTTTTTT. This gives the protein CAWDRGKLFF. Using reference TRBV30 and TRBJ1-4 for the parts outside the CDR3, the full variable domain is SQTIHQWPATLVQPVGSPLSLECTVEGTSNPNLYWYRQAAGRGLQLLFYSVGIGQISSEVPQNLSASRPQDRQFILSSKKLLLSDSGFYLCAWDRGKLFFGSGTQLSVL.

This clone showed up just a few times. The chain links TRBV6-5 to TRBJ1-5; D call uncertain. Trimming removed 8 bases at V and 2 bases at J, with 10 bases between. The CDR3 contains 13 residues. Germline-derived CDR1 and CDR2 are MNHEY and SVGAGI. This chain's CDR3 is CASSWEGNQPQHF. The CDR3 nucleotides are TGTGCCAGCTCCTGGGAGGGCAATCAGCCCCAGCATTTT.

The genes are TRBV10-3 and TRBJ2-5, with a possible D match to TRBD2 (6 bases). CDR3 length: 14 amino acids. Germline lookup yields CDR1 ENHRY and CDR2 SYGVKD. V was trimmed by 2 bases and J by 4 bases, leaving 11 bases between them. CDR3 sequence: CAISETVGGETQYF. Here the CDR3 DNA reads TGTGCCATCAGTGAGACGGTGGGAGGAGAGACCCAGTACTTC.

This chain connects TRBV29-1 to TRBJ1-3, with TRBD1 matching 7 bases. V shed 2 bases and J 9 bases; nucleotides not matched to a gene: 4. Germline V gives CDR1 SQVTM, CDR2 ANQGSEA. This CDR3 comprises 12 residues. The CDR3 here is CSVEIQGSTIYF. The CDR3 region has the DNA TGCAGCGTTGAAATACAGGGGTCCACCATATATTTT.

The chain employs TRBV9 and TRBJ2-7; 12 nucleotides line up with TRBD2. Germline CDR1 reads SGDLS; CDR2 reads YYNGEE. The CDR3 runs to 16 residues. With V trimmed by 4 bases and J by 3 bases, 8 bases remained unmatched. The CDR3 loop reads CASSSGGTSGLYEQYF. The CDR3 coding sequence is TGTGCCAGCAGCTCAGGGGGGACTAGCGGGCTCTACGAGCAGTACTTC.

The chain uses TRBV6-5 and TRBJ1-4; TRBD1 agrees at 7 bases. Germline values: CDR1 MNHEY, CDR2 SVGAGI. Trimming took 6 bases from V and 4 from J; bases not matched to a gene: 2. The CDR3 loop spans 13 amino acids. The CDR3 DNA reads TGTGCCAGCAGGGGACAGCTTAATGAAAAACTGTTTTTT. This encodes CASRGQLNEKLFF.

V and J are TRBV7-2 and TRBJ2-3; D remains unclear. Germline CDR1 is SGHTA and CDR2 is FQGNSA. The ends were cut back, 0 bases at V and 3 bases at J, with 10 bases in the middle. The CDR3 has 15 residues. CDR3 protein: CASSLAVGPTDTQYF. The CDR3 DNA sequence: TGTGCCAGCAGCTTAGCAGTTGGCCCAACAGATACGCAGTATTTT.

A few counts support this clone. The rearrangement uses TRBV19 and TRBJ1-1; D is ambiguous. Germline V gene lookup returns CDR1 LNHDA and CDR2 SQIVND (reference sequence). The CDR3 is 14 amino acids. The ends were cut back, 2 bases at V and 4 bases at J, with 11 bases in the middle. The CDR3 loop is CASSILGRRTEAFF. CDR3 in DNA: TGTGCCAGTAGTATACTGGGGAGACGCACTGAAGCTTTCTTT.